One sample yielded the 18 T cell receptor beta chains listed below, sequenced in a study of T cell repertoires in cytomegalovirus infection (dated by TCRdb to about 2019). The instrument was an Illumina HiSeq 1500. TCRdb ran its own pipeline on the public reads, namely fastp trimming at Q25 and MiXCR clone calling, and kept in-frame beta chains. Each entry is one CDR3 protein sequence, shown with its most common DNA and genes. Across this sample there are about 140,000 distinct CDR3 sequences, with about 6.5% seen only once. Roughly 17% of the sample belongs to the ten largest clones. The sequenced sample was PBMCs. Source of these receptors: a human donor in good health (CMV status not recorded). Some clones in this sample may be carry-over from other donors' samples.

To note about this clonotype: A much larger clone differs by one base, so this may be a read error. The CDR3 coding sequence is TGTGCCAGCAGTTATAGCCAGGGAAGACTAAAGAACACCGGGGAGCTGTTTTTT. The encoded protein is CASSYSQGRLKNTGELFF. The rearrangement joins TRBV28 to TRBJ2-2; D may correspond to TRBD1 or TRBD2 (5 bases each). V lost 4 bases to trimming and J lost 1 base, with 19 bases between them. The CDR3 has 18 residues. CDR1 and CDR2 from the germline V gene are MDHEN and SYDVKM.

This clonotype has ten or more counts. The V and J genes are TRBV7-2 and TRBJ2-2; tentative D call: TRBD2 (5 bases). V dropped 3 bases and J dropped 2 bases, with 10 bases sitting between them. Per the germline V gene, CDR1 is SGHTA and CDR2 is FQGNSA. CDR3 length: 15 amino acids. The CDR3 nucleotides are TGTGCCAGCAGCTTCCGACGGGGAAACACCGGGGAGCTGTTTTTT. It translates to CASSFRRGNTGELFF.

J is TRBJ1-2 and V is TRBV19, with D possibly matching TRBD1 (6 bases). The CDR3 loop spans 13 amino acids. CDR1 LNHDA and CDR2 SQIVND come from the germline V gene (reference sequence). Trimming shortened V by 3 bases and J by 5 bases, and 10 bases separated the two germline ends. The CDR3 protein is CASSIGQGYGYTF. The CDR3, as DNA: TGTGCCAGTAGTATCGGCCAGGGGTATGGCTACACCTTC.

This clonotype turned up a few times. CDR3 nucleotide sequence: TGTGCCTGGAGTATAGGCTCCGAAAATTCACCCCTCCACTTT. This translates into CAWSIGSENSPLHF. The chain carries TRBV30 and TRBJ1-6, with D unresolved. CDR3 length: 14 residues. Looked up from germline, CDR1 is GTSNPN and CDR2 is SVGIG (reference sequence). V dropped 2 bases and J dropped 7 bases, with 12 bases sitting between them.

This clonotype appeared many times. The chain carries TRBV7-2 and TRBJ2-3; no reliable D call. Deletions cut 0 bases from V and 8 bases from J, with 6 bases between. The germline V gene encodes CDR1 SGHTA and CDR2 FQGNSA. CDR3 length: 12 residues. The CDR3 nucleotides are TGTGCCAGCAGCTTAGCAGTTTCTACGCAGTATTTT. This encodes CASSLAVSTQYF.

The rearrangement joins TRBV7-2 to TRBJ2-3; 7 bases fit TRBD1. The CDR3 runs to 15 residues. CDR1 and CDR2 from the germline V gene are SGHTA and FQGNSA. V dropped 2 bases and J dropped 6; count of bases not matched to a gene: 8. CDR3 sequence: CASSLRRQGGDTQYF. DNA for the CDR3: TGTGCCAGCAGCTTAAGGAGACAGGGTGGGGATACGCAGTATTTT.

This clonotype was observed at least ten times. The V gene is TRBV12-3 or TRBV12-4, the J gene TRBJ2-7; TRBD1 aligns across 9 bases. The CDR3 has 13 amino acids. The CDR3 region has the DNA TGTGCCAGCAGTTCAACCGGGACAGGGTTCCTGTCGGTC. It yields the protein CASSSTGTGFLSV.

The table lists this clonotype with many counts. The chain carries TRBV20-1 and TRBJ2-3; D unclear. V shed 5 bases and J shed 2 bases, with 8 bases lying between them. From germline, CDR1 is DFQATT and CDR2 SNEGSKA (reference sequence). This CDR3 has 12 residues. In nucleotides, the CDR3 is TGCAGTGCTTCCCCGAACACAGATACGCAGTATTTT. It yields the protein CSASPNTDTQYF.

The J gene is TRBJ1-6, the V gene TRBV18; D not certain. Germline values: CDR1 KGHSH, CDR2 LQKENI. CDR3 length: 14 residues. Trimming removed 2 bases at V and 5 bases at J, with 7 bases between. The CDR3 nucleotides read TGTGCCAGCTCACCAAAAAGGGATAATTCACCCCTCCACTTT. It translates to CASSPKRDNSPLHF.

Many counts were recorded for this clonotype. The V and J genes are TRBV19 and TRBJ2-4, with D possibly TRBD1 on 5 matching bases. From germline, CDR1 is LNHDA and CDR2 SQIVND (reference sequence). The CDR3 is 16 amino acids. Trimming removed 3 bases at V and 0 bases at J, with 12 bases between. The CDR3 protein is CASSIEGVLAKNIQYF. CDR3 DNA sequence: TGTGCCAGTAGTATCGAAGGGGTTTTAGCCAAAAACATTCAGTACTTC.

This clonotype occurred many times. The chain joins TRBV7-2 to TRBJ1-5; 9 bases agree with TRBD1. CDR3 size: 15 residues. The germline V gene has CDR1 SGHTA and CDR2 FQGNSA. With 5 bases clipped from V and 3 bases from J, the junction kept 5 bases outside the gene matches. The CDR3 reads CASSDDRGINQPQHF. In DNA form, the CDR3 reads TGTGCCAGCAGCGACGACAGGGGGATCAATCAGCCCCAGCATTTT.

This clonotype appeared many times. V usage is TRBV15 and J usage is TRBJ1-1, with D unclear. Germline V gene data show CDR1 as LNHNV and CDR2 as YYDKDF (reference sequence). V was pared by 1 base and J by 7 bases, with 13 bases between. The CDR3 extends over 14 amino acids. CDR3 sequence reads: CATSRVRVSGEAFF. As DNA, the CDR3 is TGTGCCACCAGCAGAGTCCGGGTCTCGGGTGAAGCTTTCTTT.

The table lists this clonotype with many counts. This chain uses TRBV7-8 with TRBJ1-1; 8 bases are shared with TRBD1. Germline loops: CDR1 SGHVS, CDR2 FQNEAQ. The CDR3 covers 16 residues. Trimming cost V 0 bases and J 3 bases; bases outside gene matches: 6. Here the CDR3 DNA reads TGTGCCAGCAGCTTAGCGACAGGGGTGTTTTACACTGAAGCTTTCTTT. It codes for CASSLATGVFYTEAFF.

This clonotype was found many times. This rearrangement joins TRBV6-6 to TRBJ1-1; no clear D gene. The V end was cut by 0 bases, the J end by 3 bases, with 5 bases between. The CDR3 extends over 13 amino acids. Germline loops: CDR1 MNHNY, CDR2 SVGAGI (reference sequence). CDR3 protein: CASSYSEYTEAFF. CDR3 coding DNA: TGTGCCAGCAGTTACTCAGAGTACACTGAAGCTTTCTTT.

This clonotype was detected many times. The DNA for the CDR3 is TGTGCCAGCAGGCCGCCGGGACTTGAGGAGACCCAGTACTTC. Translation: CASRPPGLEETQYF. The V call is TRBV7-8, the J call TRBJ2-5, with D possibly TRBD2 on 6 matching bases. V lost 6 bases and J 5 bases, leaving 16 bases between the germline ends. The length of the CDR3 is 14 residues. Germline V gene data show CDR1 as SGHVS and CDR2 as FQNEAQ.

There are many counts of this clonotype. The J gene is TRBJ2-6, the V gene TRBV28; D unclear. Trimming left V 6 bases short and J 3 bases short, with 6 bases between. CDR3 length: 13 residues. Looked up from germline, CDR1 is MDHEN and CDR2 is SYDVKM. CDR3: CASRWGGANVLTF. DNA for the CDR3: TGTGCCAGCAGATGGGGTGGGGCCAACGTCCTGACTTTC.

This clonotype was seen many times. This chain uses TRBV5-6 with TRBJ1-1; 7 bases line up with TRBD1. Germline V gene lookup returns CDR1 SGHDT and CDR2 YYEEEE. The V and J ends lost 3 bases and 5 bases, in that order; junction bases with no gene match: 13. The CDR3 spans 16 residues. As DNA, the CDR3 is TGTGCCAGCAGCTGGGACAGAGGGGGTGACGGGACTGAAGCTTTCTTT. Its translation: CASSWDRGGDGTEAFF.

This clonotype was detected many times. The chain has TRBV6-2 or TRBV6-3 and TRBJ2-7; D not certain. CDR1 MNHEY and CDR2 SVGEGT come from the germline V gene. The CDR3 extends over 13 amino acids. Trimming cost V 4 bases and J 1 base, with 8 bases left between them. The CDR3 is CASSLLRSYEQYF. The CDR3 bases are TGTGCCAGCAGTTTGTTGCGATCCTACGAGCAGTACTTC.